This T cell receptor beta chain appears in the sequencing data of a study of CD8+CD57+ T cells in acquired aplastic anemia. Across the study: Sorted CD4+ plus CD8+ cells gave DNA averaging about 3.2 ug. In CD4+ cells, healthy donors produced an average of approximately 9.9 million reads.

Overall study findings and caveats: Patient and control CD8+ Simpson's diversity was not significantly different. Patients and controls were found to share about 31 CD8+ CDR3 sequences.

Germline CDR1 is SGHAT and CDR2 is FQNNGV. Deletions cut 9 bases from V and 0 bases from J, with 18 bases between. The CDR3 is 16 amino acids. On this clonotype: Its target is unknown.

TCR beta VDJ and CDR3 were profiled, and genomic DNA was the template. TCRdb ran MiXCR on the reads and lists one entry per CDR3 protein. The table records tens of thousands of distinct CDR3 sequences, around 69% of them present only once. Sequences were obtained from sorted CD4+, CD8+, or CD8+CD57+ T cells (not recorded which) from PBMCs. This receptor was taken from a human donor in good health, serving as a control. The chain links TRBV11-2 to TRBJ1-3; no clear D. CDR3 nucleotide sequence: TGTGCCAGTGTTAAGGGCGGGGAGCTCTCTGGAAACACCATATATTTT. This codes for CASVKGGELSGNTIYF. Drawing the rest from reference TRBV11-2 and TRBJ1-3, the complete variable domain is EAGVAQSPRYKIIEKRQSVAFWCNPISGHATLYWYQQILGQGPKLLIQFQNNGVVDDSQLPKDRFSAERLKGVDSTLKIQPAKLEDSAVYLCASVKGGELSGNTIYFGEGSWLTVV.